The entry below describes one TCR beta chain. The data were obtained in a study of blood T cell repertoires in COVID-19. Study-level background: The United States, Italy and Spain were the sources of the acute and convalescent COVID-19 samples.

The CDR3 spans 13 residues. V was pared by 2 bases and J by 5 bases, with 7 bases between. CDR1 is LGHDT and CDR2 is YNNKEL in the germline V gene (reference sequence). Measured with immunoSEQ multiplex PCR; TCRdb has only the in-frame clones, and not every one. The sample includes 140,000 to 150,000 clones, about nine tenths seen only once; the top ten take about 4.1%. This sequence was found in a woman in her thirties or forties who had been exposed to COVID-19. The sample taken for sequencing was PBMCs or T cells enriched from blood (not recorded which). The rearrangement joins TRBV3-1 (or the pseudogene TRBV3-2) to TRBJ2-1; no definite D call. The CDR3 loop is CASSQTLNNEQFF. The DNA for the CDR3 is TGTGCCAGCAGCCAAACTCTGAACAATGAGCAGTTCTTC.